One sample yielded the 3 T cell receptor beta chains listed below, sequenced in a study of T-cell memory formation after mild COVID-19. TCRdb used MiXCR to reprocess the 5' RACE reads, holding one entry per CDR3 protein. The sample consists of around 390,000 distinct CDR3 sequences, around a sixth of them appearing once. Sequences were obtained from PBMCs or a T cell subset sorted from them (not recorded which). The receptors here all came from a man between 18 and 35 years old who had mild COVID-19 (a few samples of this study predate the infection). Cell type and time point are not known.

This chain uses TRBV15 with TRBJ2-2; unclear D gene. Trimming pared 1 base from V and 0 bases from J, leaving 9 bases between. Per germline, CDR1 LNHNV and CDR2 YYDKDF (reference sequence). The CDR3 contains 16 residues. This CDR3 is CATSRGAGANTGELFF. As DNA, the CDR3 is TGTGCCACCAGCAGAGGTGCAGGAGCGAACACCGGGGAGCTGTTTTTT.

The J gene is TRBJ1-1, the V gene TRBV29-1; TRBD1 matches 7 bases. Looked up from germline, CDR1 is SQVTM and CDR2 is ANQGSEA. The CDR3 totals 12 residues. V gave up 8 bases and J gave up 1 base; unmatched junction bases: 4. The DNA of the CDR3 is TGCAGCCACACAGGGGAGAACACTGAAGCTTTCTTT. Translated: CSHTGENTEAFF.

This clonotype was counted many times. V and J are TRBV6-1 and TRBJ2-3; 10 bases line up with TRBD1. The CDR3 extends over 16 amino acids. Germline assignment: CDR1 MNHNS and CDR2 SASEGT. With 6 bases clipped from V and 4 bases from J, the junction kept 10 bases outside the gene matches. The CDR3 DNA is TGTGCCAGCAGCTTAAACCCGGGACAGGGGTCAGATACGCAGTATTTT. As protein: CASSLNPGQGSDTQYF.